This TCR beta chain came from a study of blood T cells in healthy people across ages. Together with a sample-barcoded 5' primer, a J-beta primer mix was included in a second PCR lasting about 6 to 11 cycles. Using its own MiXCR run on the 5' RACE reads, TCRdb lists one record per CDR3 protein. Found here are about 1 million distinct CDR3 sequences, under 55% of them singletons; the top ten hold 18%. V shed 0 bases, J shed 9 bases, and the junction held 9 bases outside the gene matches. This CDR3 is built from 16 residues. CDR1 is SGHRS, CDR2 YFSETQ, per germline. The sequence was collected from a woman aged 55-69 years in good health. The chain employs TRBV5-1 and TRBJ2-3; 11 nucleotides align to TRBD2. Sequenced input: blood. CDR3 in amino acids: CASSLATSGGRITQYF. DNA of the CDR3: TGCGCCAGCAGCTTGGCCACTAGCGGGGGCAGGATAACGCAGTATTTT.